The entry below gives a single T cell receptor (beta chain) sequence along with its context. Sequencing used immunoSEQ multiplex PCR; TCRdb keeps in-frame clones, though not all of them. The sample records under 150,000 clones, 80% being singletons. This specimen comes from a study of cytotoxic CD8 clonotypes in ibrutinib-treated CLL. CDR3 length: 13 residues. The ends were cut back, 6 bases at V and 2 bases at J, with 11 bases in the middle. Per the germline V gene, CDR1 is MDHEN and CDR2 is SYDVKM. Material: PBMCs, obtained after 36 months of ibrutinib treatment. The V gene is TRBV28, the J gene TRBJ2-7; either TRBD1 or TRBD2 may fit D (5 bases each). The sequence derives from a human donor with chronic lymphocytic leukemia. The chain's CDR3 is CASRRDQTYEQYF. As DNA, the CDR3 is TGTGCCAGCAGGAGGGACCAAACCTACGAGCAGTACTTC.